This T cell receptor (beta chain) comes out of a study of early T cells in non-severe SARS-CoV-2 infection. In TCRdb, the 5' RACE reads were re-called with MiXCR into one record per CDR3 protein. In the table there are tens of thousands of distinct CDR3 sequences, approximately 6.2% of which are singletons. Germline V CDR1 and CDR2: MDHEN, SYDVKM. The CDR3 extends over 15 amino acids. J gave up 9 bases and V 1 base, and 7 bases lay outside the gene matches. The chain joins TRBV28 to TRBJ2-1; TRBD2 matches 9 bases. Sequencing was done on a sample of whole blood. The receptor was derived from an adult who was a healthcare worker with PCR-confirmed SARS-CoV-2 infection or an uninfected control (not recorded which). In DNA form, the CDR3 reads TGTGCCAGCAGTTTATATGCGGGGGGGCAGGGTGAGCAGTTCTTC. Its translation is CASSLYAGGQGEQFF. The entire variable domain, with the rest obtained from reference TRBV28 and TRBJ2-1, is as follows: DVKVTQSSRYLVKRTGEKVFLECVQDMDHENMFWYRQDPGLGLRLIYFSYDVKMKEKGDIPEGYSVSREKKERFSLILESASTNQTSMYLCASSLYAGGQGEQFFGPGTRLTVL.